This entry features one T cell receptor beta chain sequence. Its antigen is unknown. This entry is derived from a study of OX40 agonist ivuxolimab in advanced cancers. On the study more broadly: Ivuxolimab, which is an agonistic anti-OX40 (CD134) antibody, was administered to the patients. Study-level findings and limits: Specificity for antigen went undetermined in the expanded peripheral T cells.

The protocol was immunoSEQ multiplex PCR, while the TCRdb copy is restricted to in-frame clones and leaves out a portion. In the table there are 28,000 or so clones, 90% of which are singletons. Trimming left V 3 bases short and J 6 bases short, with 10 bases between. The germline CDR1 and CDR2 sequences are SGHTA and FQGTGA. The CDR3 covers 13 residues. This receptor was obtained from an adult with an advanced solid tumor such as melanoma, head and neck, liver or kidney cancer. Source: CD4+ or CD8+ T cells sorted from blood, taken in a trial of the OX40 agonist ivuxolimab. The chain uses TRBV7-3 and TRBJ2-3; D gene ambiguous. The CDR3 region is CASSFGEADTQYF. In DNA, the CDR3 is TGTGCCAGCAGCTTCGGAGAGGCGGATACGCAGTATTTT.